This TCR beta chain was recovered during a study of blood T cell repertoires in COVID-19. Looking at the study overall: PBMCs, B-cell-depleted T cells, or T cells provided the cDNA or gDNA that made up the material.

The ends lost 2 bases at V and 8 bases at J; junction bases unmatched: 5. Germline lookup yields CDR1 SGHNT and CDR2 YENEEA. CDR3 length: 13 residues. Sequenced by immunoSEQ multiplex PCR; TCRdb stores in-frame clones only, minus some. The data contain roughly 64,000 clones, roughly 80% of them singletons. The sample consisted of peripheral blood. The origin of this receptor is a man in his fifties or sixties with COVID-19, enrolled during active disease. The chain links TRBV11-3 to TRBJ2-7, with TRBD2 identical over 8 bases. CDR3 coding DNA: TGTGCCAGCAGCTTACCCAGCGGGAGTAAGCAGTACTTC. Amino acids: CASSLPSGSKQYF.